A selection of T cell receptor beta chains follows, all from one sample in a study of T cell changes during pregnancy in multiple sclerosis. Assay used: immunoSEQ multiplex PCR; TCRdb lists only in-frame clones, some missing. The table shows 75,000 to 80,000 clones, with around 93% occurring only once. Sequencing used peripheral blood, obtained after pregnancy. These receptors all stem from a female donor in good health, enrolled as a control in a pregnancy study. Both conserved end residues are part of each CDR3. The order of the fields is clone size, V gene, D gene, J gene, CDR3 DNA, CDR3 protein. A D gene is named only where the DNA matches it firmly. Size is stated for part of the rows, as once, few or many counts, or as a class when the clone is expanded.

.	TRBV6-1	.	TRBJ2-2	TGTGCCAGCAGGGAGTCGGGGGAGCTGTTTTTT	CASRESGELFF
.	TRBV28	TRBD2	TRBJ2-3	TGTGCCAGCAGCGCAAAGCGGGGCGGATACACAGATACGCAGTATTTT	CASSAKRGGYTDTQYF
.	TRBV5-6	.	TRBJ2-7	TGTGCCAGCAGCCTGGGGACACTTGAGCAGTACTTC	CASSLGTLEQYF
few	TRBV18	.	TRBJ2-7	TGTGCCAGCTCACCCAGTATAAGCTCCTACGAGCAGTACTTC	CASSPSISSYEQYF
.	TRBV27	.	TRBJ2-1	TGTGCCAGCAGCGATACAGGGTACAATGAGCAGTTCTTC	CASSDTGYNEQFF
.	TRBV5-6	.	TRBJ2-7	TGTGCCAGCAGCTTGGGGCAGAGGAACTACGAGCAGTACTTC	CASSLGQRNYEQYF
.	TRBV27	.	TRBJ2-3	TGTGCCAGCAGTTTCGGCGGTGCAGATACGCAGTATTTT	CASSFGGADTQYF
few	TRBV9	.	TRBJ2-2	TGTGCCAGCAGCGTAGGTAGCACCGGGGAGCTGTTTTTT	CASSVGSTGELFF
.	TRBV7-8	TRBD1	TRBJ2-3	TGTGCCAGCAGCCAAGGGACAGTCCACACAGATACGCAGTATTTT	CASSQGTVHTDTQYF
once	TRBV10-3	.	TRBJ1-5	TGTGCCATCAGTGAGTCGTCGGGTGGGGGGGATAGCAATCAGCCCCAGCATTTT	CAISESSGGGDSNQPQHF
once	TRBV28	.	TRBJ1-5	TGTGCCAGCAGACCCGCCGGACAGCTGAATCAGCCCCAGCATTTT	CASRPAGQLNQPQHF
.	TRBV5-4	TRBD1	TRBJ1-1	TGTGCCAGCAGCCGTCCTGGGACAGGAGCGAACACTGAAGCTTTCTTT	CASSRPGTGANTEAFF
.	TRBV19	.	TRBJ2-7	TGTGCCAGTAGCCCGGACAGCGGCTACGAGCAGTACTTC	CASSPDSGYEQYF
.	TRBV7-2	.	TRBJ1-5	TGTGCCAGCAGCTTACAAGGGGTGGATCAGCCCCAGCATTTT	CASSLQGVDQPQHF
.	TRBV30	TRBD2	TRBJ2-3	TGTGCCTGCGGTACTAGCGGGGCCCCAGATACGCAGTATTTT	CACGTSGAPDTQYF
.	TRBV10-3	TRBD2	TRBJ2-1	TGTGCCATCAGCCTTAGCGGGAGCTCCTACAATGAGCAGTTCTTC	CAISLSGSSYNEQFF
.	TRBV9	.	TRBJ2-1	TGTGCCAGCAGCGTAGAGGGTTATGGATTAAGGGGCCATGAGCAGTTCTTC	CASSVEGYGLRGHEQFF
.	TRBV5-6	.	TRBJ1-6	TGTGCCAGCAGCTTTTGGACAGCCAATTCCCTCATAACACCCCTCCACTTT	CASSFWTANSLITPLHF
.	TRBV6-5	.	TRBJ2-7	TGTGCCAGCAGTGACGACGACAGTGCCTACGAGCAGTACTTC	CASSDDDSAYEQYF
.	TRBV19	.	TRBJ2-1	TGTGCCAGTAGTATCGAGAGACAGAGTGTTGAGCAGTTCTTC	CASSIERQSVEQFF
.	TRBV6-5	TRBD1	TRBJ2-7	TGTGCCAGCAGTCCCGGACAGGGGGTCTACGAGCAGTACTTC	CASSPGQGVYEQYF
.	TRBV10-3	.	TRBJ1-2	TGTGCCATCAGTGAAGCGCAGGACACGGGCTACACCTTC	CAISEAQDTGYTF
.	TRBV19	TRBD1	TRBJ1-1	TGTGCCAGTAGTGTGGGACAGGGCTGGGGGCTTGAAGCTTTCTTT	CASSVGQGWGLEAFF
.	TRBV11-3	TRBD2	TRBJ2-7	TGTGCCAGCAGCTTGCGGGGGGAGTTTGGGTACGAGCAGTACTTC	CASSLRGEFGYEQYF
.	TRBV7-8	.	TRBJ2-2	TGTGCCAGCAGCTCCTCGGGAGCATCCACCGGGGAGCTGTTTTTT	CASSSSGASTGELFF
.	TRBV6-4	.	TRBJ2-2	TGTGCCAGCAGCCCGGACAGCTGGACCGGGGAGCTGTTTTTT	CASSPDSWTGELFF
.	TRBV6-5	.	TRBJ1-5	TGTGCCAGCAGTTACTCGATCGGGGATCAGCCCCAGCATTTT	CASSYSIGDQPQHF
.	TRBV6-5	.	TRBJ1-1	TGTGCCAGCACCGGACACGGAGTAGCTTTCTTT	CASTGHGVAFF
.	TRBV18	TRBD2	TRBJ2-2	TGTGCCAGCTCACCTCGGCTAGCGGGGGGTGACACCGGGGAGCTGTTTTTT	CASSPRLAGGDTGELFF
.	TRBV7-2	.	TRBJ2-2	TGTGCCAGCAGCTTCCAGGACTCGAACACCGGGGAGCTGTTTTTT	CASSFQDSNTGELFF
once	TRBV30	TRBD2	TRBJ2-1	TGTGCCTGGAGCAGACTAGCAGAGGAGTTCTTC	CAWSRLAEEFF
.	TRBV6-6	TRBD2	TRBJ2-5	TGTGCCAGCCGTCTTGGACTAGCGGGGATCTTGAACTTC	CASRLGLAGILNF
.	TRBV9	TRBD1	TRBJ1-4	TGTGCCAGCAGCGAGAGACCAGGGGGTAAAGGGGGCTCAACTAATGAAAAACTGTTTTTT	CASSERPGGKGGSTNEKLFF
.	TRBV5-1	TRBD2	TRBJ2-1	TGCGCCAGCAGCAAAGCGGGACTAGCGGGAGTTGGTGAGCAGTTCTTC	CASSKAGLAGVGEQFF
.	TRBV25-1	.	TRBJ2-7	TGTGCCAGCAGTGAATATGTGCATGGAGTAAACGAGCAGTACTTC	CASSEYVHGVNEQYF
.	TRBV5-1	.	TRBJ2-1	TGCGCCAGCAGCCCTGGACTGGCCTACAATGAGCAGTTCTTC	CASSPGLAYNEQFF
.	TRBV11-2	TRBD1	TRBJ2-7	TGTGCCAGCAGGGATGTACAGGGGGCGAGGGAGCAGTACTTC	CASRDVQGAREQYF
.	TRBV5-4	.	TRBJ2-2	TGTGCCAGCAGCTTGGCCGGTATACTAACCGGGGAGCTGTTTTTT	CASSLAGILTGELFF
.	TRBV30	.	TRBJ1-5	TGTGCCTGGAGTGGAGGGTCAAATCAGCCCCAGCATTTT	CAWSGGSNQPQHF